These 17 T cell receptor beta chains came from one sample sequenced in a study of blood T cell repertoires in COVID-19. Only in-frame clones appear in the TCRdb table, and some are missing; sequencing was by immunoSEQ multiplex PCR. The profile shows a few hundred thousand clones, just under 85% of them singletons. The specimen was peripheral blood. The source is a woman aged 45-60 years with active or convalescent COVID-19.

This chain uses TRBV11-3 with TRBJ2-2, with TRBD2 as a possible D gene (5 bases). Trimming shortened V by 5 bases and J by 6 bases, and 13 bases separated the two germline ends. Germline CDR1 is SGHNT and CDR2 is YENEEA. This CDR3 comprises 14 residues. For the CDR3, the DNA is TGTGCCAGCAGCCCCAGGAGGAGCCCCGGGGAGCTGTTTTTT. Translating it yields CASSPRRSPGELFF.

The chain carries TRBV7-9 and TRBJ2-1; 8 positions agree with TRBD1. Looked up from germline, CDR1 is SEHNR and CDR2 is FQNEAQ (reference sequence). The CDR3 loop spans 15 amino acids. After removal of 4 bases from V and 4 bases from J, the junction contained 6 bases not matched to a gene. The chain's CDR3 is CASSSRQGSYNEQFF. The CDR3 region has the DNA TGTGCCAGCAGCTCCCGACAGGGGTCATACAATGAGCAGTTCTTC. The whole variable domain, filled in from reference TRBV7-9 and TRBJ2-1, reads DTGVSQNPRHKITKRGQNVTFRCDPISEHNRLYWYRQTLGQGPEFLTYFQNEAQLEKSRLLSDRFSAERPKGSFSTLEIQRTEQGDSAMYLCASSSRQGSYNEQFFGPGTRLTVL.

The V gene is TRBV28, the J gene TRBJ1-5; D remains unclear. The ends were cut back, 4 bases at V and 0 bases at J, with 7 bases in the middle. CDR1 and CDR2 from the germline V gene are MDHEN and SYDVKM. The CDR3 totals 14 residues. CDR3 amino acids: CASSSPSSNQPQHF. The CDR3 bases are TGTGCCAGCAGTTCCCCGAGTAGCAATCAGCCCCAGCATTTT.

V and J are TRBV29-1 and TRBJ1-2; 9 bases fit TRBD1. With V trimmed by 4 bases and J by 8 bases, 5 bases remained unmatched. Germline V CDR1 and CDR2: SQVTM, ANQGSEA. The CDR3 is 12 amino acids. This CDR3 reads CSVGGQGGGYTF. The CDR3 DNA reads as TGCAGCGTTGGGGGACAGGGAGGCGGCTACACCTTC.

This clone appeared once. The CDR3 reads CSTIQGADTEAFF. The CDR3 DNA is TGCAGCACCATACAGGGGGCAGACACTGAAGCTTTCTTT. The V gene is TRBV29-1, the J gene TRBJ1-1, with TRBD1 matching 9 bases. Trimming at V came to 8 bases and at J to 3 bases, leaving 7 bases not matched to a gene. CDR1 and CDR2 from the germline V gene are SQVTM and ANQGSEA. This CDR3 region has 13 residues.

The V call is TRBV2, the J call TRBJ1-4, with unresolved D. This CDR3 is built from 14 residues. V was clipped by 4 bases and J by 2 bases, with 8 bases between them. Germline assignment: CDR1 SNHLY and CDR2 FYNNEI. The CDR3: CASSADTTNEKLFF. The CDR3, as DNA: TGTGCCAGCAGTGCAGACACGACTAATGAAAAACTGTTTTTT.

The V and J genes are TRBV28 and TRBJ1-1; D perhaps matches TRBD1 (5 bases). Trimming left V 6 bases short and J 3 bases short, with 14 bases between. This CDR3 spans 14 amino acids. Per germline, CDR1 MDHEN and CDR2 SYDVKM. The CDR3 is CASRSPGEDTEAFF. The CDR3 DNA reads TGTGCCAGCAGGTCCCCGGGGGAAGACACTGAAGCTTTCTTT.

The CDR3 protein is CASSLDGRGNQPQHF. The CDR3 DNA sequence: TGCGCCAGCAGCTTGGATGGCCGGGGCAATCAGCCCCAGCATTTT. The rearrangement joins TRBV5-1 to TRBJ1-5; no definite D call. V gave up 0 bases and J gave up 2 bases, with 9 bases separating them. The CDR3 consists of 15 residues. Germline assignment: CDR1 SGHRS and CDR2 YFSETQ.

CDR3 in DNA: TGTGCCAGCAGCCAAGAGTCCGGGAGGTCCCATGAGCAGTTCTTC. Its translation: CASSQESGRSHEQFF. The chain employs TRBV3-1 (or the pseudogene TRBV3-2) and TRBJ2-1; TRBD2 matches 7 bases. CDR3 size: 15 residues. Germline-derived CDR1 and CDR2 are LGHDT and YNNKEL (reference sequence). Germline trimming cut 0 bases from V and 8 bases from J; bases unmatched to any gene: 7.

V and J are TRBV28 and TRBJ2-1; D gene ambiguous. The germline V and J ends were trimmed by 6 bases and 10 bases, with 13 bases remaining between them. Germline V gene sequence: CDR1 MDHEN, CDR2 SYDVKM. This CDR3 has 12 amino acids. The CDR3 DNA is TGTGCCAGCAGCCCTCCAAAGAGGGAGCAGTTCTTC. Translating it yields CASSPPKREQFF.

The rearrangement joins TRBV28 to TRBJ1-2, with TRBD1 matching 8 bases. Germline values: CDR1 MDHEN, CDR2 SYDVKM. The CDR3 length is 13 residues. V shed 2 bases and J 8 bases; nucleotides not matched to a gene: 4. CDR3 nucleotides: TGTGCCAGCAGTTTAAGGGACAGGCCGGGCTACACCTTC. This translates into CASSLRDRPGYTF.

The J gene is TRBJ2-1, the V gene TRBV28, with 7 bases identical to TRBD2. CDR1 and CDR2 from the germline V gene are MDHEN and SYDVKM. Trimming removed 4 bases from V and 6 bases from J; junction bases left unmatched: 9. The CDR3 extends over 15 amino acids. The CDR3 sequence: CASSSIAGRTNEQFF. DNA for the CDR3: TGTGCCAGCAGTTCCATAGCGGGTAGGACCAATGAGCAGTTCTTC.

The CDR3 DNA sequence: TGTGCCAGCAGCCTGAAAGGTCTCGCGGGAGGTTTTGGGTCCTACAATGAGCAGTTCTTC. Translated, it gives CASSLKGLAGGFGSYNEQFF. The chain links TRBV3-1 (or the pseudogene TRBV3-2) to TRBJ2-1, with 8 bases lining up with TRBD2. The CDR3 runs to 20 residues. Trimming took 4 bases from V and 1 from J; bases not matched to a gene: 18. Germline V lookup: CDR1 LGHDT, CDR2 YNNKEL (reference sequence).

V usage is TRBV28 and J usage is TRBJ1-1, with D unclear. Germline CDR1 and CDR2: MDHEN and SYDVKM. The CDR3 has 13 amino acids. Trimming left V 6 bases short and J 1 base short, with 9 bases between. CDR3 protein: CASRSRGNTEAFF. The CDR3 DNA follows: TGTGCCAGCAGGTCCCGGGGGAACACTGAAGCTTTCTTT.

Written as DNA, the CDR3 is TGCAGCGTAACGGGGACTAGCGGGAGTGGAGAGACCCAGTACTTC. Its translation: CSVTGTSGSGETQYF. The rearrangement joins TRBV29-1 to TRBJ2-5; 14 bases line up with TRBD2. The CDR3 sequence is 15 residues long. V dropped 6 bases and J dropped 4; count of bases not matched to a gene: 7. Germline lookup yields CDR1 SQVTM and CDR2 ANQGSEA.

This chain joins TRBV9 and TRBJ1-5; D perhaps matches TRBD1 (6 bases). Looked up from germline, CDR1 is SGDLS and CDR2 is YYNGEE. V was trimmed by 3 bases and J by 0 bases, leaving 10 bases between them. The CDR3 consists of 15 residues. CDR3 in DNA: TGTGCCAGCAGCGGGGGACACCCTAGCAATCAGCCCCAGCATTTT. This translates into CASSGGHPSNQPQHF.

This chain connects TRBV15 to TRBJ1-1, with D unclear. The CDR3 is 15 residues long. V lost 3 bases, J lost 3 bases, and 14 bases lay in between. CDR1 and CDR2 (germline): LNHNV, YYDKDF (reference sequence). The DNA of the CDR3 is TGTGCCACCAGCAGGGACGTCGGGAGAGACACTGAAGCTTTCTTT. This sequence encodes CATSRDVGRDTEAFF. Based on the CDR3 plus reference TRBV15 and TRBJ1-1, the full variable domain is DAMVIQNPRYQVTQFGKPVTLSCSQTLNHNVMYWYQQKSSQAPKLLFHYYDKDFNNEADTPDNFQSRRPNTSFCFLDIRSPGLGDTAMYLCATSRDVGRDTEAFFGQGTRLTVV.